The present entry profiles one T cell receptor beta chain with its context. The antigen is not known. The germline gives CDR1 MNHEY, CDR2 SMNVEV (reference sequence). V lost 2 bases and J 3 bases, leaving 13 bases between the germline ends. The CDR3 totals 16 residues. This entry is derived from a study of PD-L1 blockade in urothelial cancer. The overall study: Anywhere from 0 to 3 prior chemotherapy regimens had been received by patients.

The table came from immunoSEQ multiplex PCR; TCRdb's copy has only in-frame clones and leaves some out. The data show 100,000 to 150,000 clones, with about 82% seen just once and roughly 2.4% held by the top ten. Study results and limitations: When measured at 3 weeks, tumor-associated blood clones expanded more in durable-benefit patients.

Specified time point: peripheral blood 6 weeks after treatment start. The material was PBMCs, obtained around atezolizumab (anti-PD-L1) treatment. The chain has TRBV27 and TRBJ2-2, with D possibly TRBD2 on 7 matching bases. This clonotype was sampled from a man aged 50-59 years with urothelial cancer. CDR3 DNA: TGTGCCAGCAGTTTACTGGGGGGGCGCGACACCGGGGAGCTGTTTTTT. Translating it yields CASSLLGGRDTGELFF.